Below are 12 T cell receptor beta chains sequenced from a single sample in a study of T cell responses to AZD1222 COVID-19 vaccine. Method: immunoSEQ multiplex PCR; TCRdb's copy keeps in-frame clones and lacks some. The sample shows over 100,000 clones, 75% to 90% of them seen only once. This sample comprised peripheral blood, obtained on day 0 of AZD1222 vaccination. Source of these receptors: an adult in good health.

This clone has only one observation. This chain connects TRBV9 to TRBJ1-2, with D unresolved. The germline gives CDR1 SGDLS, CDR2 YYNGEE. The CDR3 loop spans 14 amino acids. Trimming stripped 3 bases from V and 4 bases from J, with 13 bases between. The CDR3 nucleotides are TGTGCCAGCAGCGCAGACCTATTGGGCTATGGCTACACCTTC. Amino acid sequence: CASSADLLGYGYTF.

The chain recombines TRBV27 with TRBJ2-7; TRBD1 matches at 10 bases. Germline V gives CDR1 MNHEY, CDR2 SMNVEV (reference sequence). The V and J ends lost 3 bases and 1 base, in that order; junction bases with no gene match: 6. The CDR3 sequence is 16 residues long. The CDR3 DNA reads TGTGCCAGCAGTTTGGCTCGGGGACAGGGGTCCTACGAGCAGTACTTC. It codes for CASSLARGQGSYEQYF.

J is TRBJ1-5 and V is TRBV28; D gene uncertain. The CDR3 loop spans 14 amino acids. Trimming took 2 bases from V and 3 from J, leaving 8 bases between them. Germline lookup yields CDR1 MDHEN and CDR2 SYDVKM. CDR3 nucleotides: TGTGCCAGCAGTTTAGTGTCAGTCAATCAGCCCCAGCATTTT. Its protein is CASSLVSVNQPQHF.

CDR3 loop: CASSPVNTDTQYF. CDR3 sequence (DNA): TGTGCCAGCAGCCCCGTGAACACAGATACGCAGTATTTT. The genes are TRBV28 and TRBJ2-3; D remains unclear. Germline CDR1 is MDHEN and CDR2 is SYDVKM. The CDR3 covers 13 residues. V shed 6 bases and J shed 2 bases, with 9 bases lying between them.

The gene calls are TRBV25-1 and TRBJ2-7; D possibly uses TRBD1 or TRBD2 (5 bases each). This CDR3 has 14 residues. Looked up from germline, CDR1 is MGHDK and CDR2 is SYGVNS. Deletions cut 5 bases from V and 2 bases from J, with 13 bases between. In nucleotides, the CDR3 is TGTGCCAGCAGTTCTTTGGGACGGGCCTACGAGCAGTACTTC. Its translation: CASSSLGRAYEQYF.

The chain couples TRBV7-2 to TRBJ2-3, with a weak D call TRBD2 (6 bases). V lost 7 bases, J lost 1 base, and 18 bases lay in between. The germline CDR1 and CDR2 sequences are SGHTA and FQGNSA. The CDR3 runs to 16 residues. The CDR3 spells CASNWGRSPRTDTQYF. The CDR3, as DNA: TGTGCCAGCAATTGGGGGAGGTCCCCTCGCACAGATACGCAGTATTTT.

The chain joins TRBV7-2 to TRBJ2-7; the match to TRBD1 covers 9 bases. V dropped 7 bases and J dropped 6; count of bases not matched to a gene: 10. This CDR3 is 14 amino acids long. Germline CDR1 reads SGHTA; CDR2 reads FQGNSA. This chain's CDR3 is CASTLSGQGAEQYF. CDR3 DNA: TGTGCCAGCACCCTCTCGGGACAGGGCGCCGAGCAGTACTTC.

The rearrangement links TRBV13 to TRBJ2-7; 8 nucleotides align to TRBD2. V was pared by 4 bases and J by 1 base, with 6 bases of the junction left unmatched. Germline-derived CDR1 and CDR2 are PRHDT and FYEKMQ (reference sequence). The CDR3 runs 15 residues. CDR3 region: CASSSSGSESYEQYF. CDR3 bases: TGTGCCAGCAGCTCGAGCGGGAGTGAGTCCTACGAGCAGTACTTC.

The chain carries TRBV4-1 and TRBJ2-6; tentative D call: TRBD2 (6 bases). Per the germline V gene, CDR1 is MGHRA and CDR2 is YSYEKL. This CDR3 comprises 18 residues. V gave up 0 bases and J gave up 4 bases, with 16 bases separating them. The CDR3 spells CASSQDQVGGTGANVLTF. CDR3 DNA: TGCGCCAGCAGCCAAGATCAGGTCGGGGGTACCGGGGCCAACGTCCTGACTTTC.

The chain combines TRBV11-2 with TRBJ2-7, with a weak D call TRBD2 (5 bases). CDR1 is SGHAT and CDR2 is FQNNGV in the germline V gene. Trimming left V 1 base short and J 5 bases short, with 9 bases between. This CDR3 is 13 amino acids long. The CDR3 here is CASSLGWRNEQYF. CDR3 coding DNA: TGTGCCAGCAGCTTAGGATGGAGGAACGAGCAGTACTTC.

V and J are TRBV11-2 and TRBJ2-1, with a possible D match to TRBD1 (6 bases). The V and J ends lost 1 base and 8 bases respectively, with 15 bases between them. Germline CDR1 is SGHAT and CDR2 is FQNNGV. This CDR3 region has 15 residues. CDR3: CASSLVNRAGDEQFF. Here the CDR3 DNA reads TGTGCCAGCAGCTTAGTTAATCGTGCAGGGGATGAGCAGTTCTTC. Combining the CDR3 with reference TRBV11-2 and TRBJ2-1 gives the whole variable domain EAGVAQSPRYKIIEKRQSVAFWCNPISGHATLYWYQQILGQGPKLLIQFQNNGVVDDSQLPKDRFSAERLKGVDSTLKIQPAKLEDSAVYLCASSLVNRAGDEQFFGPGTRLTVL.

The chain combines TRBV5-6 with TRBJ1-3, with D uncertain. The CDR3 has 13 residues. The germline V and J ends were trimmed by 2 bases and 1 base, with 4 bases remaining between them. In germline, CDR1 is SGHDT, CDR2 YYEEEE. CDR3 sequence (DNA): TGTGCCAGCAGCTTCGGGTCTGGAAACACCATATATTTT. This translates into CASSFGSGNTIYF.